These T cell receptor beta chains were read from a single sample in a study of shared clonotypes between healthy human individuals. Here immunoSEQ multiplex PCR was the method, and the copy in TCRdb shows in-frame clones only, minus some. The sample includes approximately 2,300,000 clones, roughly 90% of them seen just once. The sequenced sample was naive CD4+ T cells from PBMCs. The receptor source for this set is a man in his late teens or twenties in good health. Some clones in this sample may be carry-over from other donors' samples. The conserved cysteine and the conserved F or W are not part of the CDR3 here.

v_call cdr3_aa
TRBV6-6 ASSSVETTSEKLF
TRBV9 ASSGLVGGELF
TRBV6-5 ASSYESGHSTDTQY
TRBV7-2 ASSLAPRGPDTQY
TRBV29-1 SVESWLSGNTIY
TRBV20-1 SASLGDEAF
TRBV27 ASSYELGLAGNNEQF
TRBV28 ASSLGGQGAWEQY
TRBV29-1 SVEGSGRAGNAQY
TRBV2 ASSEGGETQY
TRBV19 AVKGQRNTEAF
TRBV25-1 ASSDSQGDTQY
TRBV18 ASSPLQNPNNEQF
TRBV25-1 ASSETRTTKRDYT
TRBV9 ASSGRTENTEAF
TRBV28 ASSLGRKNTEAF
TRBV7-7 ASSLGTGRTDTQY
TRBV2 ASRYDRGSNQPQH
TRBV6-6 ASIPTLWGSKHEQY
TRBV5-4 ASSLGQEAF
TRBV6-7 ASSYSMGPYCPGRRNTEAF
TRBV11-2 ASSPAAGVTYNEQF
TRBV6-5 ASERGQGRNEQY
TRBV6-6 ASRLGQGAGGYT
TRBV6-5 ASTRMGAEAF
TRBV28 ASSPRGYYEQY
TRBV2 ASSRYRDRRGTDTQY
TRBV11-2 ASSLGRTSYNEQF
TRBV5-4 ASSPDTNTEAF
TRBV7-3 ASSLNGPTGGNTIY
TRBV19 ASSIDAGASHNEQF
TRBV18 ASSPTSGVADTQY
TRBV7-9 ASSEDRGRGNTEAF
TRBV19 ASSIRLAGGNEQY